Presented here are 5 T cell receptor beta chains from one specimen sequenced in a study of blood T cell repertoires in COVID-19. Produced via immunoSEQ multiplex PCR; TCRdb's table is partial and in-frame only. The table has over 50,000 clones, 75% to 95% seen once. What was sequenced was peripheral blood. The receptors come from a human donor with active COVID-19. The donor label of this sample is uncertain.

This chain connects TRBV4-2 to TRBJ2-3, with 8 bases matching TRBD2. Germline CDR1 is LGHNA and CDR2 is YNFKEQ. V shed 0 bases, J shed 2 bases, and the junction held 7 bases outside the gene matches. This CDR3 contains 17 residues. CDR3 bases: TGTGCCAGCAGCCAAGATCTTGCAGCGGGGGACACAGATACGCAGTATTTT. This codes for CASSQDLAAGDTDTQYF.

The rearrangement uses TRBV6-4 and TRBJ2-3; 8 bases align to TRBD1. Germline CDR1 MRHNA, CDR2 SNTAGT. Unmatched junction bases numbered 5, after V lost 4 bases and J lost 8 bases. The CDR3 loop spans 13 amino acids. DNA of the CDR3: TGTGCCAGCAGTGTCTTGCAGGGGGCTACGCAGTATTTT. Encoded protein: CASSVLQGATQYF.

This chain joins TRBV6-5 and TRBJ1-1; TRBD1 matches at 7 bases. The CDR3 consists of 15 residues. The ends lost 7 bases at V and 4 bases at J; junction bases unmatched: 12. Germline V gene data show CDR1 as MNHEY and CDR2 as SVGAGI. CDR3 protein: CASTTRQGPGTEAFF. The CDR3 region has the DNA TGTGCCAGCACAACCCGACAGGGCCCGGGCACTGAAGCTTTCTTT.

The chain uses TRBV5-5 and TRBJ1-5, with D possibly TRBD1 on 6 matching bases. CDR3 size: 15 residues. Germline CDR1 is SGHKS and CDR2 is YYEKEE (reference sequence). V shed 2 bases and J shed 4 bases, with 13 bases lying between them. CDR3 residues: CASSFIPGQNQPQHF. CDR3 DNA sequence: TGTGCCAGCAGCTTCATACCGGGACAAAATCAGCCCCAGCATTTT.

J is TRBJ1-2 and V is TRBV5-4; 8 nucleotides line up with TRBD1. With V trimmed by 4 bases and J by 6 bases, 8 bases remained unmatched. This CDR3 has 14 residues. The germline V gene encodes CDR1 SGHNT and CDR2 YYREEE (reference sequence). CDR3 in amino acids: CASSPQGAGDGYTF. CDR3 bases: TGTGCCAGCAGCCCGCAGGGGGCTGGGGATGGCTACACCTTC.